This T cell receptor beta chain comes out of a study of T-cell memory formation after mild COVID-19. V was pared by 4 bases and J by 0 bases, with 19 bases between. The CDR3 spans 18 residues. Germline-derived CDR1 and CDR2 are SGHTA and FQGTGA. Constant-segment primers were used for 5'RACE, and the resulting TCR alpha and TCR beta cDNA libraries carried sample barcodes and UMIs. TCRdb ran MiXCR on the 5' RACE reads and lists one entry per CDR3 protein. The sample comprises fewer than 250,000 distinct CDR3 sequences, roughly a tenth of which are singletons, and 3% to 3.5% rests with the top ten. Study-wide results and limits: Clonal second-wave expansions that peaked on day 37 had unconfirmed SARS-CoV-2 specificity. Clones that contracted from day 15 to 85 were balanced CD4/CD8, while later expanders leaned CD4+.

The table lists this clonotype with many counts. What it binds is not known. This chain joins TRBV7-3 and TRBJ1-3, with D possibly being TRBD1 (5 bases). The sample comprised PBMCs or a T cell subset sorted from them (not recorded which). The TCR comes from a man between 18 and 35 years old who had mild COVID-19 (a few samples of this study predate the infection). Cell type and time point are not known. The CDR3 sequence: CASSSPTIQACSGNTIYF. CDR3 DNA sequence: TGTGCCAGCAGCTCTCCTACGATACAGGCTTGCTCTGGAAACACCATATATTTT.